The clone carrying this T cell receptor (beta chain) has a single count. Germline-derived CDR1 and CDR2 are MNHNY and SVGAGI (reference sequence). The V end lost 7 bases, the J end lost 3 bases, and 22 bases lay between the germline ends. The length of the CDR3 is 16 residues. This sample is drawn from a study of blood T cell repertoires in COVID-19. Some clones are missing from TCRdb's copy, which holds only in-frame ones; the method was immunoSEQ multiplex PCR. Seen here are around 440,000 clones, more than 70% observed once, and the top ten hold approximately 12%. The specimen was peripheral blood. This sequence was found in a woman aged 45-60 years with COVID-19, enrolled during active disease. The rearrangement uses TRBV6-6 and TRBJ2-7; the D gene is possibly TRBD1 (6 bases). The CDR3: CASITEQGSALYEQYF. The CDR3 DNA is TGTGCCAGCATAACGGAACAGGGTTCGGCCCTCTACGAGCAGTACTTC.